This is a list of T cell receptor beta chains from one sample in a study of control samples from healthy donors and cancer patients. Generated by immunoSEQ multiplex PCR, the TCRdb table keeps only in-frame clones and is missing some. The sample lists 200,000 to 250,000 clones; roughly 94% were seen once. The sample consisted of blood. Every receptor here comes from a man aged 45-65 years in good health. Each CDR3 is given without its conserved first and last residue.

V gene	J gene	CDR3 protein
TRBV7-3	TRBJ2-2	ASSRGTSGGTGELF
TRBV19	TRBJ1-1	ASSRLDGIGAF
TRBV6-5	TRBJ1-4	ASTSGTGREKLF
TRBV10-1	TRBJ2-2	ASSFKATGELF
TRBV14	TRBJ1-2	ASSQGGDRAGGYT
TRBV28	TRBJ2-6	ASSSGGSGANVLT
TRBV5-1	TRBJ2-1	ASRGTGGSYNEQF
TRBV6-5	TRBJ1-2	ASSYGGGHAYGYT
TRBV15	TRBJ2-3	ATSYSVGVNTQY
TRBV2	TRBJ1-6	ASSDGDPSPLH
TRBV7-2	TRBJ2-7	ASSLAPPASGGDEQY
TRBV6-5	TRBJ1-1	ASSYSYREVNTEAF
TRBV10-3	TRBJ1-5	AITVGQPQH
TRBV2	TRBJ1-2	ASISTGEGYT
TRBV24-1	TRBJ1-4	ATSGGLGEEKLF
TRBV6-5	TRBJ1-1	ASSQEGAVEAF
TRBV6-2/TRBV6-3	TRBJ1-1	ASSDLVHTEAF
TRBV6-5	TRBJ1-1	ASRADRNTEAF
TRBV7-9	TRBJ2-1	ASSTRSSPNEQF
TRBV6-5	TRBJ2-5	ASSPLREGRQY
TRBV28	TRBJ2-2	ASRFGGRENGELF
TRBV5-1	TRBJ2-1	ASSQTVASAYNEQF
TRBV7-2	TRBJ2-5	ASSPPQGTQY
TRBV21-1	TRBJ1-1	ARGDRELSEAF
TRBV28	TRBJ1-5	ASSLGQGSEPQH
TRBV19	TRBJ2-1	ASSILGGAGEQF
TRBV18	TRBJ1-3	ASSPLAVSDTIY
TRBV6-5	TRBJ1-6	TSRLNRDSFSPLH
TRBV5-1	TRBJ1-1	ASSFRSGDTEAF
TRBV28	TRBJ2-2	ASSLRVGELF
TRBV7-8	TRBJ1-2	ASSRGQEYGYT
TRBV19	TRBJ1-5	ASSLGTRQEPQH
TRBV25-1	TRBJ1-4	ASSVGQGVGDEKLF
TRBV3-1/TRBV3-2	TRBJ2-5	ASSQTGSGTQY
TRBV5-4	TRBJ1-3	ASSPSGDSGNTIY
TRBV11-1	TRBJ1-1	ASSLALSGDATEAF
TRBV5-1	TRBJ1-5	ASSFGQGEQPQH
TRBV2	TRBJ2-3	ASRGFGTDTQY
TRBV11-3	TRBJ1-1	ASSLAGGNTEAF
TRBV5-1	TRBJ2-5	ASSLSPQETQY
TRBV30	TRBJ1-5	AWSVRPGGNQPQH
TRBV28	TRBJ1-5	ASSLGRPQH
TRBV9	TRBJ1-6	ASSVEEFYNSPLH
TRBV5-4	TRBJ2-5	ASSLDGGGAQY
TRBV6-1	TRBJ1-5	ASSEWEQPQH
TRBV6-2/TRBV6-3	TRBJ1-1	ASSYAGNTEAF
TRBV11-2	TRBJ1-4	ASSLTPGAANEKLF
TRBV10-1	TRBJ1-1	ASRDSWNDEAF
TRBV19	TRBJ1-1	ASSTGRAGAEAF
TRBV9	TRBJ2-3	ASSPILAGGPADTQY
TRBV5-5	TRBJ2-7	ASSFQGAWEQY
TRBV15	TRBJ1-5	ATSRERRHGQPQH
TRBV28	TRBJ2-3	ASTSQGHGTDTQY
TRBV11-3	TRBJ2-3	ASSLRAGSDTQY
TRBV11-3	TRBJ1-5	ASSFAPQSQPQH
TRBV3-1/TRBV3-2	TRBJ2-2	ASSRVNNLGGELF
TRBV5-1	TRBJ1-4	ASSLYLGDNEKLF
TRBV4-3	TRBJ2-3	ASSQESGKDTQY
TRBV27	TRBJ2-7	ASSWGWSREQY